The clone carrying this TCR beta chain was found once. This specimen comes from a study of chemoradiotherapy in HPV16-positive cancers. Study in general: Candidate HPV-specific T-cell clones and common TCR motifs came from functional assays in a couple of HPV16-positive patients.

Repeated repertoire sampling spanned the course of chemoradiotherapy. Clones were read by immunoSEQ multiplex PCR, and TCRdb kept only the in-frame ones, dropping some. The sample carries tens of thousands of clones, approximately 91% recorded once. This specimen consisted of blood, obtained from a patient who underwent chemoradiotherapy. The clonotype comes from a human donor with HPV-associated anogenital cancer.

CDR3 in amino acids: CASSGSSYQPQHF. The CDR3 bases are TGTGCCAGTAGTGGCAGCTCCTATCAGCCCCAGCATTTT. The chain links TRBV19 to TRBJ1-5; no clear D gene. Trimming shortened V by 5 bases and J by 5 bases, and 10 bases separated the two germline ends. The CDR3 has 13 residues. CDR1 is LNHDA and CDR2 is SQIVND in the germline V gene (reference sequence).